One and the same sample provided the 26 T cell receptor beta chains below, sequenced in a study of beta chain features in type 1 diabetes. Findings and limits, study-wide: Significant though moderate, a shortening of TCRB CDR3s appeared in all four CD4+ subsets of Type 1 diabetes patients.

The sequenced template was cDNA made from the entire isolated RNA. The table came from immunoSEQ multiplex PCR; TCRdb's copy has only in-frame clones and leaves some out. The profile shows around 710,000 clones, approximately 13% of them singletons. These receptors lack a known antigen. The sequenced sample consisted of naive CD4+ T cells from blood. The receptors were gathered from a man between 25 and 39 years old with type 1 diabetes.

This clone was found a few times. The rearrangement uses TRBV13 and TRBJ2-7; a possible D gene is TRBD2 (5 bases). With 4 bases removed from V and 3 bases from J, the gap between germline ends came to 25 bases. The CDR3 length is 18 residues. Germline CDR1 and CDR2: PRHDT and FYEKMQ (reference sequence). The CDR3 protein is CASSSGLARTEESYEQYF. The DNA for the CDR3 is TGTGCCAGCAGCTCAGGCTTAGCTCGGACGGAGGAGAGCTACGAGCAGTACTTC. The full variable domain, in which reference TRBV13 and TRBJ2-7 provide the parts outside the CDR3, is AAGVIQSPRHLIKEKRETATLKCYPIPRHDTVYWYQQGPGQDPQFLISFYEKMQSDKGSIPDRFSAQQFSDYHSELNMSSLELGDSALYFCASSSGLARTEESYEQYFGPGTRLTVT.

This clone was seen a handful of times. The J gene is TRBJ2-1, the V gene TRBV25-1; 7 positions agree with TRBD1. The CDR3 loop spans 14 amino acids. CDR1 is MGHDK and CDR2 is SYGVNS in the germline V gene. The junction had 8 bases not matched to a gene; V was cut back by 10 bases and J by 2 bases. In DNA form, the CDR3 reads TGTGCCACCGGTCGACAGGGAACCTACAATGAGCAGTTCTTC. This translates into CATGRQGTYNEQFF.

This clone was recorded a few times. This chain joins TRBV7-2 and TRBJ2-7; no definite D call. The V gene's germline CDR1 is SGHTA and CDR2 FQGNSA. CDR3 length: 11 amino acids. V lost 4 bases and J 6 bases, leaving 7 bases between the germline ends. This chain's CDR3 is CASSSAVEQYF. Here the CDR3 DNA reads TGTGCCAGCAGCTCAGCCGTCGAGCAGTACTTC.

The table lists this clone with a few counts. The chain joins TRBV9 to TRBJ2-2; TRBD2 matches at 11 bases. The ends lost 2 bases at V and 1 base at J; junction bases unmatched: 4. From germline, CDR1 is SGDLS and CDR2 YYNGEE. The CDR3 is 17 amino acids. DNA of the CDR3: TGTGCCAGCAGCGTCCTAGCGGGGGGCAGGAACACCGGGGAGCTGTTTTTT. This encodes CASSVLAGGRNTGELFF.

The chain is built from TRBV18 and TRBJ1-5; 7 bases fit TRBD1. The germline CDR1 and CDR2 sequences are KGHSH and LQKENI. CDR3 length equals 15 residues. V trimming: 5 bases; J trimming: 2 bases; junction bases outside the gene matches: 6. The CDR3, as DNA: TGTGCCAGCTCATCGACAGGGCTTGGCAATCAGCCCCAGCATTTT. This codes for CASSSTGLGNQPQHF.

This clone was counted only a few times. The chain carries TRBV9 and TRBJ2-3, with no clear D. CDR1 is SGDLS, CDR2 YYNGEE, per germline. There are 18 residues in the CDR3. V lost 0 bases to trimming and J lost 2 bases, with 19 bases between them. The CDR3 here is CASSVETDVILTTDTQYF. In nucleotides, the CDR3 is TGTGCCAGCAGCGTAGAAACAGATGTCATACTAACCACAGATACGCAGTATTTT.

The chain is built from TRBV5-7 and TRBJ2-7; D tentatively reads TRBD1 or TRBD2 (6 bases each). TRBV5-7 carries the ORF label, with uncertain function. V lost 4 bases, J lost 5 bases, and 16 bases lay in between. The CDR3 sequence is 14 residues long. This CDR3 is CASSGGGRSHEQYF. Here the CDR3 DNA reads TGTGCCAGCAGCGGAGGGGGTAGATCCCACGAGCAGTACTTC.

Details on this clone: Compared with germline, one end of the junction differs, possibly owing to a read error. The chain has TRBV7-2 and TRBJ2-7; D is undetermined. Germline V lookup: CDR1 SGHTA, CDR2 FQGNSA. The CDR3 runs to 14 residues. CDR3: CASAFVSVPLSIRF. The CDR3 nucleotides are TGTGCCAGCGCTTTCGTTAGTGTCCCCCTAAGTATACGCTTC.

The chain is built from TRBV14 and TRBJ1-1, with a possible D match to TRBD1 (6 bases). The CDR3 loop spans 15 amino acids. V was shortened by 4 bases and J by 6 bases, with 18 bases between the two germline ends. Germline V gene sequence: CDR1 SGHDN, CDR2 FVKESK. The CDR3 coding sequence is TGTGCCAGCAGCCCAAGGGGACATTGGACACCTGAAGCTTTCTTT. The encoded protein is CASSPRGHWTPEAFF.

The chain combines TRBV7-3 with TRBJ1-1, with a possible D match to TRBD1 (5 bases). Germline assignment: CDR1 SGHTA and CDR2 FQGTGA. The CDR3 sequence is 14 residues long. The V end was cut by 2 bases, the J end by 4 bases, with 11 bases between. DNA of the CDR3: TGTGCCAGCAGCTTAGGCCCAGGGACCACTGAAGCTTTCTTT. Amino acid sequence: CASSLGPGTTEAFF. The full variable domain, with the rest looked up from reference TRBV7-3 and TRBJ1-1, is GAGVSQTPSNKVTEKGKYVELRCDPISGHTALYWYRQSLGQGPEFLIYFQGTGAADDSGLPNDRFFAVRPEGSVSTLKIQRTERGDSAVYLCASSLGPGTTEAFFGQGTRLTVV.

On this clone: The sample carries other DNA sequences with the same CDR3. The chain couples TRBV4-2 to TRBJ2-2, with TRBD1 as a possible D gene (6 bases). Trimming removed 3 bases at V and 4 bases at J, with 9 bases between. The CDR3 has 14 residues. The V gene's germline CDR1 is LGHNA and CDR2 YNFKEQ. The CDR3 DNA reads as TGTGCCAGCAGCCAGGACAGAGTCACCGGGGAGCTGTTTTTT. This translates into CASSQDRVTGELFF.

This clone was seen a handful of times. This chain joins TRBV2 and TRBJ2-1; 9 bases line up with TRBD2. CDR3 length equals 13 residues. Trimming cost V 7 bases and J 5 bases; bases outside gene matches: 3. CDR1 is SNHLY, CDR2 FYNNEI, per germline. The DNA for the CDR3 is TGTGCCAGCACCCAGCGGGGGGACAATGAGCAGTTCTTC. Its protein product is CASTQRGDNEQFF.

The chain recombines TRBV7-8 with TRBJ2-1; either TRBD1 or TRBD2 may fit D (6 bases each). CDR3 length: 14 residues. The V gene lost 7 bases and the J gene lost 6 bases, with 16 bases spanning the gap. Germline CDR1 SGHVS, CDR2 FQNEAQ. In DNA, the CDR3 is TGTGCCAGCATTGTGAACGGGGGCCGCAATGAGCAGTTCTTC. This translates into CASIVNGGRNEQFF.

As regards this clone: This same CDR3 is encoded by further DNA sequences in the sample. The chain employs TRBV6-5 and TRBJ1-2; D might be TRBD1 (6 bases). This CDR3 is 13 amino acids long. Germline V lookup: CDR1 MNHEY, CDR2 SVGAGI. The V gene lost 9 bases and the J gene lost 2 bases, with 13 bases spanning the gap. The CDR3 bases are TGTGCCAGTAGGACGGACAGCAACTATGGCTACACCTTC. It codes for CASRTDSNYGYTF.

The chain combines TRBV2 with TRBJ2-7; 7 nucleotides match TRBD2. This CDR3 has 15 amino acids. The germline V gene has CDR1 SNHLY and CDR2 FYNNEI. The V gene end was trimmed by 6 bases and the J gene end by 2 bases; junction bases not matched to a gene: 10. CDR3 sequence reads: CASSGGVAGPYEQYF. The CDR3 DNA follows: TGTGCCAGCAGCGGAGGAGTAGCGGGTCCCTACGAGCAGTACTTC.

This clone was detected only a few times. The chain uses TRBV2 and TRBJ2-3, with 12 bases fitting TRBD2. V gave up 6 bases and J gave up 2 bases; unmatched junction bases: 9. CDR3 length: 17 amino acids. Germline V gene lookup returns CDR1 SNHLY and CDR2 FYNNEI. The CDR3 here is CASRVGLAGSNTDTQYF. The CDR3, as DNA: TGTGCCAGCAGAGTCGGACTAGCGGGGTCCAACACAGATACGCAGTATTTT.

This clone was seen more than once but under ten times. The V call is TRBV7-2, the J call TRBJ1-1; 7 bases agree with TRBD1. Germline loops: CDR1 SGHTA, CDR2 FQGNSA. This CDR3 region has 16 residues. Unmatched junction bases numbered 7, after V lost 2 bases and J lost 1 base. CDR3 coding DNA: TGTGCCAGCAGCTTAAAGACAGGGCGATGGAACACTGAAGCTTTCTTT. This gives the protein CASSLKTGRWNTEAFF.

In this sample, this clone turned up a few times. V usage is TRBV19 and J usage is TRBJ2-5; the match to TRBD1 covers 8 bases. Germline trimming cut 4 bases from V and 9 bases from J; bases unmatched to any gene: 7. This CDR3 contains 13 residues. The germline CDR1 and CDR2 sequences are LNHDA and SQIVND (reference sequence). Here the CDR3 reads CASSTRQGRSQYF. CDR3 DNA: TGTGCCAGTAGTACACGACAGGGGAGATCCCAGTACTTC.

About this clone itself: This may arise from a read error, as a much more abundant clone is one base away. The chain employs TRBV7-8 and TRBJ2-3; TRBD2 might be the D (6 bases). The germline gives CDR1 SGHVS, CDR2 FQNEAQ. The V and J ends lost 4 bases and 4 bases respectively, with 6 bases between them. The CDR3 sequence is 12 residues long. CDR3 bases: TGTGCCAGCAGCTCTAGCGCAGATACGCAGTATTTT. It is translated as CASSSSADTQYF. The full variable domain, rest sourced from reference TRBV7-8 and TRBJ2-3, is GAGVSQSPRYKVAKRGQDVALRCDPISGHVSLFWYQQALGQGPEFLTYFQNEAQLDKSGLPSDRFFAERPEGSVSTLKIQRTQQEDSAVYLCASSSSADTQYFGPGTRLTVL.

This clone was seen a handful of times. The chain carries TRBV7-2 and TRBJ2-3; the match to TRBD1 covers 7 bases. Germline V CDR1 and CDR2: SGHTA, FQGNSA. With 4 bases clipped from V and 0 bases from J, the junction kept 10 bases outside the gene matches. The CDR3 contains 17 residues. The CDR3 region is CASSSQGVGFSTDTQYF. The DNA for the CDR3 is TGTGCCAGCAGCTCGCAGGGGGTTGGCTTTAGCACAGATACGCAGTATTTT.

The V gene is TRBV5-6, the J gene TRBJ1-2, with D perhaps TRBD1 (5 bases). CDR1 SGHDT and CDR2 YYEEEE come from the germline V gene. The V end was cut by 3 bases, the J end by 1 base, with 7 bases between. The CDR3 consists of 13 residues. CDR3 residues: CASSSQGNYGYTF. The CDR3 DNA reads as TGTGCCAGCAGCTCGCAGGGTAACTATGGCTACACCTTC.

A few counts support this clone. This chain connects TRBV5-1 to TRBJ2-2; D gene ambiguous. Trimming stripped 6 bases from V and 3 bases from J, with 9 bases between. This CDR3 is built from 13 residues. In germline, CDR1 is SGHRS, CDR2 YFSETQ. CDR3 protein: CASKASDTGELFF. The CDR3 bases are TGCGCCAGCAAAGCCAGTGACACCGGGGAGCTGTTTTTT.

The genes are TRBV10-2 and TRBJ1-1, with D uncertain. V was shortened by 2 bases and J by 0 bases, with 13 bases between the two germline ends. The germline V gene has CDR1 WSHSY and CDR2 SAAADI. CDR3 size: 16 residues. CDR3 residues: CASSEVLREMNTEAFF. The CDR3 DNA sequence: TGCGCCAGCAGTGAGGTCCTAAGAGAAATGAACACTGAAGCTTTCTTT.

The V gene is TRBV2, the J gene TRBJ2-2; D assignment may be TRBD1 or TRBD2 (5 bases each). Looked up from germline, CDR1 is SNHLY and CDR2 is FYNNEI. V gave up 7 bases and J gave up 4 bases, with 16 bases separating them. The CDR3 loop spans 15 amino acids. For the CDR3, the DNA is TGTGCCAGCACGGGGCGGTCGATGGGCACCGGGGAGCTGTTTTTT. Translating it yields CASTGRSMGTGELFF.

This sequence joins TRBV7-9 and TRBJ2-1, with D possibly matching TRBD2 (6 bases). Trimming left V 1 base short and J 2 bases short, with 18 bases between. This CDR3 is 18 amino acids long. Germline loops: CDR1 SEHNR, CDR2 FQNEAQ (reference sequence). CDR3 DNA sequence: TGTGCCAGCAGCTTAGGATTGACGGGACTGGATACCTACAATGAGCAGTTCTTC. Residues: CASSLGLTGLDTYNEQFF.

This clone was detected a few times. This chain links TRBV4-3 with TRBJ1-6; 7 bases agree with TRBD1. The J segment lost 10 bases and the V segment lost 4 bases, leaving 13 bases of the junction unmatched. CDR1 is LGHNA and CDR2 is YSLEER in the germline V gene. This CDR3 has 16 amino acids. In DNA, the CDR3 is TGCGCCAGCAGCCGAGACCCGACAGGGACGAGCTCACCCCTCCACTTT. The encoded protein is CASSRDPTGTSSPLHF.